Listed below are T cell receptor beta chains from one sample, sequenced in a study of cytomegalovirus exposure and HLA in healthy donors. Profiled with immunoSEQ multiplex PCR; TCRdb holds only in-frame clones, not every one. The sample shows about 110,000 clones, roughly 87% of them seen only once. Sequencing was carried out using PBMCs. These receptor sequences come from a woman in her late teens or twenties in good health and CMV-seronegative. Each CDR3 is given with its conserved first and last residue. A D gene is named only where the DNA matches it firmly. Clone size is stated in some rows and not others, as once, few, many or a class when expanded.

>14|TRBJ2-4|TRBV4-1|-|-
TGCGCCAGCAGCCAATACCCTACGAGAGACATTCAGTACTTC
CASSQYPTRDIQYF
>15|TRBJ2-5|TRBV2|-|-
TGTGCCAGCAGTGAAGAAACAGCTATTCAAGAGACCCAGTACTTC
CASSEETAIQETQYF
>11|TRBJ2-3|TRBV6-6|-|TRBD2
TGTGCCAGCAGGGGGGGGGATACGCAGTATTTT
CASRGGDTQYF
>17|TRBJ1-6|TRBV4-1|-|-
TGCGCCAGCAGCCAGGACATACTGACAGGTCCCAACAGACCCCTCCACTTT
CASSQDILTGPNRPLHF
>15|TRBJ2-7|TRBV5-4|-|TRBD1
TGTGCCAGCAGCGCCGGACAGGCTAATACCTACGAGCAGTACTTC
CASSAGQANTYEQYF
>16|TRBJ2-7|TRBV27|-|TRBD2
TGTGCCAGCAGTGAACGCGGACTAGCGGGAATTTACGAGCAGTACTTC
CASSERGLAGIYEQYF
>17|TRBJ1-5|TRBV7-9|-|TRBD1
TGTGCCAGCAGCCCCGGACAGGGGATCCATAGCAATCAGCCCCAGCATTTT
CASSPGQGIHSNQPQHF
>16|TRBJ1-5|TRBV27|-|TRBD1
TGTGCCAGCAGTCCCGGGACAGGGAGCCTCAATCAGCCCCAGCATTTT
CASSPGTGSLNQPQHF
>16|TRBJ2-5|TRBV6-6|-|TRBD1
TGTGCCAGCAGTTACCCGGGACAGGTCAAGCAAGAGACCCAGTACTTC
CASSYPGQVKQETQYF
>11|TRBJ1-2|TRBV28|-|-
TGTGCCAGCGGTCAGGGGAGTGGCTACACCTTC
CASGQGSGYTF
>16|TRBJ2-7|TRBV5-1|-|TRBD2
TGCGCCAGCAGCTTGGTGGCGGGGGGGGTGTCCTACGAGCAGTACTTC
CASSLVAGGVSYEQYF
>14|TRBJ1-1|TRBV29-1|-|-
TGCAGCGTTGCAGGTCGATTCATGAACACTGAAGCTTTCTTT
CSVAGRFMNTEAFF
>14|TRBJ1-6|TRBV6-5|-|TRBD1
TGTGCCAGCAGTTCGACAGGGAATAATTCACCCCTCCACTTT
CASSSTGNNSPLHF
>17|TRBJ1-1|TRBV4-2|-|TRBD1
TGTGCCAGCAGCCAAGATATGGGACGGACAGGGCACACTGAAGCTTTCTTT
CASSQDMGRTGHTEAFF
>13|TRBJ1-1|TRBV18|-|-
TGTGCCAGCTCACCTGAACAGGGAACTGAAGCTTTCTTT
CASSPEQGTEAFF
>17|TRBJ2-2|TRBV4-3|-|TRBD2
TGCGCCAGCAGCCATACTGGACTAGCGGGTTACACCGGGGAGCTGTTTTTT
CASSHTGLAGYTGELFF
>12|TRBJ2-1|TRBV27|-|TRBD1
TGTGCCAGCAGTACCACAGGGGGCGAGCAGTTCTTC
CASSTTGGEQFF
>16|TRBJ2-3|TRBV25-1|-|TRBD1
TGTGCCAGCAGTGGAGGGACAGGGGATTACACAGATACGCAGTATTTT
CASSGGTGDYTDTQYF
>14|TRBJ2-1|TRBV30|-|TRBD1
TGTGCCTGGAGTAACCCCGGGACAGACAATGAGCAGTTCTTC
CAWSNPGTDNEQFF
>15|TRBJ2-7|TRBV5-1|once|TRBD1
TGCGCCAGCAGCCTCAGAGGGGGCTATGAGTACGAGCAGTACTTC
CASSLRGGYEYEQYF
>16|TRBJ2-2|TRBV7-2|-|-
TGTGCCAGCACTTACACACGGACAGAAAACACCGGGGAGCTGTTTTTT
CASTYTRTENTGELFF
>15|TRBJ1-1|TRBV27|-|-
TGTGCCAGCAGTCAGCGGGACTGGAAGGCCACTGAAGCTTTCTTT
CASSQRDWKATEAFF
>16|TRBJ2-1|TRBV5-1|-|TRBD1
TGCGCCAGCAGCCCCCAAGGACAGGGGTACTACAATGAGCAGTTCTTC
CASSPQGQGYYNEQFF
>16|TRBJ1-2|TRBV4-2|-|TRBD1
TGTGCCAGCAGCCAAGACGCCGGACAGGGAGGCTATGGCTACACCTTC
CASSQDAGQGGYGYTF
>15|TRBJ2-7|TRBV5-1|-|-
TGCGCCAGCAGGAGAAACAGGGAACCCTTTTACGAGCAGTACTTC
CASRRNREPFYEQYF
>13|TRBJ2-7|TRBV30|once|TRBD1
TGTGCCTGGAGTGTTGGGACAGGGTACGAGCAGTACTTC
CAWSVGTGYEQYF
>14|TRBJ1-3|TRBV29-1|once|-
TGCAGCGCTACGACAGACCCTCCTGGAAACACCATATATTTT
CSATTDPPGNTIYF
>13|TRBJ1-4|TRBV5-1|-|TRBD1
TGCGCCAGCAGCTCAGGGGGTGATGAAAAACTGTTTTTT
CASSSGGDEKLFF
>15|TRBJ2-7|TRBV18|once|TRBD1
TGTGCCAGCTCACCAGAGACAGGGGCCGCCTACGAGCAGTACTTC
CASSPETGAAYEQYF
>15|TRBJ2-7|TRBV11-1|-|TRBD1
TGTGCCAGCAGCTTATTGCCAGGGGGAACCTACGAGCAGTACTTC
CASSLLPGGTYEQYF
>17|TRBJ2-1|TRBV7-8|-|TRBD2
TGTGCCAGCAGCTTGAGAGGGGGGACTAGCGCCTACAATGAGCAGTTCTTC
CASSLRGGTSAYNEQFF
>14|TRBJ2-7|TRBV9|-|-
TGTGCCAGCAGCCCACGTGGGGGCCCTTACGAGCAGTACTTC
CASSPRGGPYEQYF
>14|TRBJ1-3|TRBV4-3|-|-
TGCGCCAGCAGCCGGGGGGAGTCTGGAAACACCATATATTTT
CASSRGESGNTIYF